The 21 T cell receptor beta chains below were found in one sample sequenced in a study of cytomegalovirus exposure and HLA in healthy donors. Primers for the PCR totalled 60 Vbeta and 13 Jbeta. TCRdb keeps only in-frame clones here, not all; method: immunoSEQ multiplex PCR. The data contain roughly 150,000 clones, roughly 81% of them singletons. The sequenced sample consisted of PBMCs. The receptors were gathered from a man aged 30 to 45 in good health and CMV-seropositive.

Written as DNA, the CDR3 is TGTGCCAGCTCACCCAGACAGGGGGGCGTTAATCAGCCCCAGCATTTT. It codes for CASSPRQGGVNQPQHF. This chain links TRBV18 with TRBJ1-5, with 9 bases fitting TRBD1. Losses at the gene ends were 3 bases for V and 4 bases for J; bases not matched to a gene: 7. This CDR3 is 16 amino acids long. The V gene's germline CDR1 is KGHSH and CDR2 LQKENI.

This rearrangement joins TRBV6-5 to TRBJ1-1; D is undetermined. The CDR3 consists of 16 residues. Germline values: CDR1 MNHEY, CDR2 SVGAGI. Trimming cost V 4 bases and J 6 bases, with 21 bases left between them. The DNA for the CDR3 is TGTGCCAGCAGTTTAGGTCCCGAGAGGAGGGATGCTGAAGCTTTCTTT. Residues: CASSLGPERRDAEAFF.

This chain joins TRBV13 and TRBJ2-2, with D possibly matching TRBD1 (6 bases). The germline gives CDR1 PRHDT, CDR2 FYEKMQ (reference sequence). Trimming stripped 5 bases from V and 7 bases from J, with 14 bases between. The CDR3 runs 14 residues. CDR3 amino acids: CASSKNRVSGELFF. DNA of the CDR3: TGTGCCAGCAGCAAGAACAGGGTTAGCGGGGAGCTGTTTTTT.

The chain uses TRBV18 and TRBJ2-7; D perhaps matches TRBD1 (6 bases). V gave up 3 bases and J gave up 2 bases, with 23 bases separating them. CDR3 size: 18 residues. Germline V gene data show CDR1 as KGHSH and CDR2 as LQKENI. CDR3 DNA sequence: TGTGCCAGCTCACCTCTCCCTACCGGACAGATGATACCCTACGAGCAGTACGTC. Encoded protein: CASSPLPTGQMIPYEQYV.

This chain joins TRBV6-1 and TRBJ2-2; 9 positions match TRBD2. Germline values: CDR1 MNHNS, CDR2 SASEGT. The CDR3 runs 15 residues. V gave up 1 base and J gave up 4 bases; unmatched junction bases: 1. CDR3 in DNA: TGTGCCAGCAGTGAAGTTAGCGGGAGCACCGGGGAGCTGTTTTTT. It is translated as CASSEVSGSTGELFF.

J is TRBJ2-2 and V is TRBV5-8; TRBD2 is a possible D gene (6 bases). Trimming pared 0 bases from V and 5 bases from J, leaving 14 bases between. This CDR3 contains 16 residues. CDR1 and CDR2 from the germline V gene are SGHTS and YDEGEE. CDR3 bases: TGTGCCAGCAGCTTGGCCGGAGGGGCACGGACCGGGGAGCTGTTTTTT. Residues: CASSLAGGARTGELFF.

This clone was observed a handful of times. The rearrangement uses TRBV7-9 and TRBJ1-1; TRBD1 aligns across 9 bases. Germline V lookup: CDR1 SEHNR, CDR2 FQNEAQ (reference sequence). This CDR3 is 12 amino acids long. V gave up 6 bases and J gave up 13 bases; unmatched junction bases: 9. CDR3 protein: CASRLDRTGVFF. The CDR3 DNA reads as TGTGCCAGCAGACTCGATCGGACAGGGGTTTTCTTT.

The chain links TRBV9 to TRBJ2-1, with 13 bases that match TRBD2. Per the germline V gene, CDR1 is SGDLS and CDR2 is YYNGEE. V lost 2 bases to trimming and J lost 5 bases; unmatched junction nucleotides: 7. The length of the CDR3 is 17 residues. The CDR3 sequence is CASSVGTSGALNNEQFF. As DNA, the CDR3 is TGTGCCAGCAGCGTTGGGACTAGCGGGGCACTTAACAATGAGCAGTTCTTC.

This chain links TRBV28 with TRBJ1-2; tentatively, D is TRBD1 (5 bases). Looked up from germline, CDR1 is MDHEN and CDR2 is SYDVKM. Trimming cost V 2 bases and J 3 bases, with 13 bases left between them. The CDR3 extends over 15 amino acids. The CDR3 spells CASSLGLGGDYGYTF. CDR3 DNA: TGTGCCAGCAGTTTAGGTTTGGGAGGGGACTATGGCTACACCTTC.

V is TRBV30 and J is TRBJ2-3; D uncertain. This CDR3 has 12 amino acids. Trimming stripped 2 bases from V and 4 bases from J, with 7 bases between. The germline CDR1 and CDR2 sequences are GTSNPN and SVGIG (reference sequence). The DNA of the CDR3 is TGTGCCTGGAGTTTACAGCCAGATACGCAGTATTTT. Translation: CAWSLQPDTQYF. The variable domain in full, with the rest retrieved from reference TRBV30 and TRBJ2-3, is SQTIHQWPATLVQPVGSPLSLECTVEGTSNPNLYWYRQAAGRGLQLLFYSVGIGQISSEVPQNLSASRPQDRQFILSSKKLLLSDSGFYLCAWSLQPDTQYFGPGTRLTVL.

The V and J genes are TRBV6-6 and TRBJ1-1; perhaps TRBD1 as D (5 bases). Trimming took off 4 bases at V and 5 bases at J, with 17 bases between the two ends. Germline V gene lookup returns CDR1 MNHNY and CDR2 SVGAGI (reference sequence). This CDR3 spans 15 amino acids. CDR3 loop: CASSFVQGRSTEAFF. The CDR3 DNA sequence: TGTGCCAGCAGTTTCGTTCAGGGAAGGAGTACTGAAGCTTTCTTT.

On this clone: Germline and junction disagree at one end, which may indicate a read error. CDR3 sequence: CASSLGTSGMAHEQFF. In DNA form, the CDR3 reads TGTGCTAGCAGCTTGGGGACTAGCGGGATGGCGCATGAGCAGTTCTTC. V is TRBV7-7 and J is TRBJ2-1; 13 nucleotides match TRBD2. The CDR3 has 16 amino acids. Germline V gene sequence: CDR1 SSHAT, CDR2 FNYEAQ (reference sequence).

The rearrangement joins TRBV11-2 to TRBJ2-7, with 10 bases matching TRBD1. CDR3 length equals 15 residues. In germline, CDR1 is SGHAT, CDR2 FQNNGV. The V and J ends lost 5 bases and 3 bases, in that order; junction bases with no gene match: 7. Here the CDR3 DNA reads TGTGCCAGCAGCCCCGGGACAGGGGCCGGCTACGAGCAGTACTTC. Amino acids: CASSPGTGAGYEQYF. Based on the CDR3 plus reference TRBV11-2 and TRBJ2-7, the full variable domain is EAGVAQSPRYKIIEKRQSVAFWCNPISGHATLYWYQQILGQGPKLLIQFQNNGVVDDSQLPKDRFSAERLKGVDSTLKIQPAKLEDSAVYLCASSPGTGAGYEQYFGPGTRLTVT.

The chain has TRBV6-5 and TRBJ2-1, with D maybe TRBD2 (5 bases). Germline V gene data show CDR1 as MNHEY and CDR2 as SVGAGI. V lost 7 bases, J lost 4 bases, and 11 bases lay in between. CDR3 length: 13 residues. The CDR3 spells CASKPREYNEQFF. The CDR3, as DNA: TGTGCCAGCAAACCCCGGGAATACAATGAGCAGTTCTTC.

To note about this clone: Compared with germline, one end of the junction differs, possibly owing to a read error. The V gene is TRBV5-1, the J gene TRBJ2-3, with D unresolved. CDR1 is SGHRS, CDR2 YFSETQ, per germline. The CDR3 is 14 amino acids. CDR3 coding DNA: TGCGCCAGCAGCCAAAGACCCGGCACAGATATGCAGTATTTT. Protein: CASSQRPGTDMQYF.

This clone showed up just a few times. This rearrangement joins TRBV4-1 to TRBJ1-1; D call uncertain. Germline V gene sequence: CDR1 MGHRA, CDR2 YSYEKL. V was clipped by 0 bases and J by 5 bases, with 10 bases between them. This CDR3 is 14 amino acids long. CDR3 DNA: TGCGCCAGCAGCCAAGATTTGCCCAGAACTGAAGCTTTCTTT. Translated: CASSQDLPRTEAFF.

The chain carries TRBV2 and TRBJ1-3; 8 bases align to TRBD1. Germline V lookup: CDR1 SNHLY, CDR2 FYNNEI. The V segment lost 6 bases and the J segment 3 bases; nucleotides outside the gene matches: 4. The CDR3 loop spans 14 amino acids. CDR3 sequence reads: CASRDRGGGNTIYF. The CDR3 coding sequence is TGTGCCAGCAGAGACAGGGGAGGTGGAAACACCATATATTTT.

The chain combines TRBV12-5 with TRBJ2-3; 9 positions match TRBD2. The trim removed 5 bases at V and 3 bases at J, leaving 9 bases unmatched. CDR3 size: 16 residues. CDR1 is LGHNT and CDR2 is FRNRAP in the germline V gene. This CDR3 reads CASGPRGAGGTDTQYF. Here the CDR3 DNA reads TGTGCTAGTGGTCCCCGGGGAGCGGGAGGTACAGATACGCAGTATTTT.

The V gene is TRBV7-8, the J gene TRBJ2-3; TRBD1 might be the D (5 bases). The germline V and J ends were trimmed by 5 bases and 3 bases, with 9 bases remaining between them. CDR3 length: 13 residues. Germline CDR1 and CDR2: SGHVS and FQNEAQ. For the CDR3, the DNA is TGTGCCAGCAGCATAGGGGCGACAGATACGCAGTATTTT. Its translation: CASSIGATDTQYF. Together with reference TRBV7-8 and TRBJ2-3, the CDR3 gives the full variable domain: GAGVSQSPRYKVAKRGQDVALRCDPISGHVSLFWYQQALGQGPEFLTYFQNEAQLDKSGLPSDRFFAERPEGSVSTLKIQRTQQEDSAVYLCASSIGATDTQYFGPGTRLTVL.

The chain uses TRBV7-2 and TRBJ2-7, with 8 bases fitting TRBD2. The CDR3 length is 14 residues. The V gene end was trimmed by 1 base and the J gene end by 2 bases; junction bases not matched to a gene: 1. The germline CDR1 and CDR2 sequences are SGHTA and FQGNSA. CDR3 sequence reads: CASSLGAGAYEQYF. DNA for the CDR3: TGTGCCAGCAGCTTAGGAGCGGGAGCCTACGAGCAGTACTTC.

This sequence joins TRBV6-5 and TRBJ1-5, with D possibly being TRBD1 (6 bases). The germline CDR1 and CDR2 sequences are MNHEY and SVGAGI. Trimming left V 4 bases short and J 4 bases short, with 11 bases between. This CDR3 is 14 amino acids long. CDR3 sequence: CASSWVTGNQPQHF. CDR3 nucleotide sequence: TGTGCCAGCAGTTGGGTTACAGGGAATCAGCCCCAGCATTTT.